The 9 T cell receptor beta chains given below trace back to one sample, sequenced in a study of T cells in Graves' hyperthyroidism and ophthalmopathy (dated by TCRdb to about 2019). Receptor amplification or capture employed multiplex PCR. Sequenced using an Illumina HiSeq 2000. Amplification of TCR beta CDR3 regions was carried out from RNA transcripts. For the first round of RT-PCR on the TCR CDR3, the HTBI primer set was used together with the Qiagen OneStep RT-PCR kit. TCRdb reprocessing: public reads trimmed at Q25 with fastp, clones called with MiXCR, in-frame beta chains kept. CDR3 protein duplicates are merged, each entry listing the most common genes and DNA. Counted in this sample were about 210,000 distinct CDR3 sequences; more than 15% of them appeared once. Roughly 53% of the sample is in the top ten clones. Source material: blood. These receptors all stem from a man in his fifties with Graves' hyperthyroidism.

This clonotype was recorded a few times. Its ends do not fully match the called genes, so a read error is possible. The CDR3 protein is CASSSLGVTELPTNTEVFF. CDR3 nucleotides: TGCGCCAGCAGCTCCCTGGGGGTTACAGAGCTCCCCACGAACACTGAAGTTTTCTTT. The chain employs TRBV5-1 and TRBJ1-1, with D possibly matching TRBD1 (5 bases). CDR1 and CDR2 from the germline V gene are SGHRS and YFSETQ. CDR3 size: 19 residues.

The table lists this clonotype with many counts. The genes are TRBV20-1 and TRBJ2-5; 11 bases agree with TRBD2. The germline gives CDR1 DFQATT, CDR2 SNEGSKA (reference sequence). Trimming removed 6 bases from V and 4 bases from J; junction bases left unmatched: 7. The CDR3 has 14 amino acids. The CDR3: CSATTSGNLETQYF. Written as DNA, the CDR3 is TGCAGTGCCACGACTAGCGGGAACTTAGAGACCCAGTACTTC.

The CDR3 sequence: CAISAPAHYGYTF. Here the CDR3 DNA reads TGTGCCATCAGTGCGCCGGCACACTATGGCTACACCTTC. The chain recombines TRBV10-3 with TRBJ1-2; D gene unclear. CDR1 is ENHRY and CDR2 is SYGVKD in the germline V gene. V lost 4 bases to trimming and J lost 3 bases, with 9 bases between them. This CDR3 region has 13 residues.

The CDR3 region is CASSLYSPNEQFF. The DNA of the CDR3 is TGTGCCAGCAGCTTATACAGTCCCAATGAGCAGTTCTTC. The rearrangement uses TRBV11-2 and TRBJ2-1; D remains unclear. The CDR3 loop spans 13 amino acids. Germline CDR1 SGHAT, CDR2 FQNNGV. Trimming removed 2 bases from V and 6 bases from J, with 8 bases in between.

The chain uses TRBV28 and TRBJ2-7; D may be TRBD2 (5 bases). Germline CDR1 reads MDHEN; CDR2 reads SYDVKM. This CDR3 is 15 amino acids long. The V gene lost 6 bases and the J gene lost 0 bases, with 15 bases spanning the gap. DNA for the CDR3: TGTGCCAGCAGCCATAACCGGGAATTCTCCTACGAGCAGTACTTC. It codes for CASSHNREFSYEQYF.

The chain employs TRBV25-1 and TRBJ2-1; weak D call: TRBD1 (6 bases). CDR1 and CDR2 from the germline V gene are MGHDK and SYGVNS. This CDR3 has 15 residues. Trimming removed 2 bases from V and 3 bases from J, with 11 bases in between. The CDR3 sequence: CASSEMDSLYNEQFF. CDR3 DNA sequence: TGTGCCAGCAGTGAAATGGACAGCCTCTACAATGAGCAGTTCTTC.

The CDR3 DNA reads as TGCAGCGTACAGGCGCGGAACACTGAAGCTTTCTTT. Its translation is CSVQARNTEAFF. This chain uses TRBV29-1 with TRBJ1-1; a weak D match, TRBD1 (5 bases). Germline V CDR1 and CDR2: SQVTM, ANQGSEA. V was shortened by 6 bases and J by 1 base, with 9 bases between the two germline ends. The CDR3 sequence is 12 residues long.

This clonotype was detected many times. The chain couples TRBV6-2 or TRBV6-3 to TRBJ2-5; D could derive from TRBD1 or TRBD2 (5 bases each). Germline V gene data show CDR1 as MNHEY and CDR2 as SVGEGT. This CDR3 contains 14 residues. Deletions cut 4 bases from V and 4 bases from J, with 13 bases between. CDR3 residues: CASSLTSRGETQYF. The CDR3 nucleotides are TGTGCCAGCAGTTTGACCTCGAGGGGAGAGACCCAGTACTTC.

The table lists this clonotype with many counts. The genes are TRBV2 and TRBJ1-1; 11 bases are a match to TRBD1. V gave up 7 bases and J gave up 9 bases; unmatched junction bases: 4. Germline values: CDR1 SNHLY, CDR2 FYNNEI. This CDR3 is built from 12 residues. The chain's CDR3 is CASTGQGAKAFF. The CDR3 DNA is TGTGCCAGCACCGGACAGGGGGCTAAAGCTTTCTTT.